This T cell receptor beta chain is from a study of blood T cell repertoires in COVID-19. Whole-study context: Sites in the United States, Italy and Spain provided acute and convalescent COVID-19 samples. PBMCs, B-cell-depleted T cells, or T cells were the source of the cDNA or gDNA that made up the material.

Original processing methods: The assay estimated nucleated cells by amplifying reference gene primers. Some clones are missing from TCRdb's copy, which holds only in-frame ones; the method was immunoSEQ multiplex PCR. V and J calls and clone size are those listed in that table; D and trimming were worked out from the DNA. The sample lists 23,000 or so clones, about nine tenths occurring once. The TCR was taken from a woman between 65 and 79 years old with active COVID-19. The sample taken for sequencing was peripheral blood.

The CDR3 DNA reads as TGCGCCAGTTCCGGGACTTGGGGCTACGAGCAGTACTTC. Its protein is CASSGTWGYEQYF. This sequence joins TRBV10-2 and TRBJ2-7, with TRBD2 as a possible D gene (6 bases). The CDR3 extends over 13 amino acids. Germline CDR1 and CDR2: WSHSY and SAAADI. V was pared by 9 bases and J by 3 bases, with 15 bases between.